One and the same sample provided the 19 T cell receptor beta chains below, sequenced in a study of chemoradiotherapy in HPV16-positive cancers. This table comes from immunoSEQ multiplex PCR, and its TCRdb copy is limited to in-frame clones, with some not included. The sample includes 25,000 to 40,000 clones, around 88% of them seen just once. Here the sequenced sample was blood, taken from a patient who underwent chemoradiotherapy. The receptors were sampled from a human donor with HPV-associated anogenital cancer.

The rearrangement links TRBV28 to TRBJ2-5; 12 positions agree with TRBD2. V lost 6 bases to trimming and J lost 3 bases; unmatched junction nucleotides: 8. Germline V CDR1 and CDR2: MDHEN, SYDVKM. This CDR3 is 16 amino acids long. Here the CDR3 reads CASSLGTSGLEETQYF. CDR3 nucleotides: TGTGCCAGCAGCCTCGGGACTAGCGGGTTAGAAGAGACCCAGTACTTC.

CDR3 bases: TGTGCCAGCAATAAAGACAGGGGGGGGAAATACGAGCAGTACTTC. This codes for CASNKDRGGKYEQYF. The rearrangement joins TRBV6-5 to TRBJ2-7; TRBD1 agrees at 9 bases. Trimming took 7 bases from V and 4 from J; bases not matched to a gene: 11. This CDR3 spans 15 amino acids. Germline V lookup: CDR1 MNHEY, CDR2 SVGAGI.

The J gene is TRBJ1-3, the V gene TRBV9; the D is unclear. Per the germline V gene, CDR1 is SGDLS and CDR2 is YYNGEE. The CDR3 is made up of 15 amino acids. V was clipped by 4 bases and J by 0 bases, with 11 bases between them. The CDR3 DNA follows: TGTGCCAGCAGCACATCAGGCAGCTCTGGAAACACCATATATTTT. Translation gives CASSTSGSSGNTIYF.

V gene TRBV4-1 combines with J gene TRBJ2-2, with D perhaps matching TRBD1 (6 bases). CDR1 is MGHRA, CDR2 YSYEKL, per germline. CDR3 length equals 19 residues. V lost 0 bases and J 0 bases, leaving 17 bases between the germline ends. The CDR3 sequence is CASSQDRAGTYTNTGELFF. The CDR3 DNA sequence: TGCGCCAGCAGCCAAGACAGGGCCGGGACATACACGAACACCGGGGAGCTGTTTTTT.

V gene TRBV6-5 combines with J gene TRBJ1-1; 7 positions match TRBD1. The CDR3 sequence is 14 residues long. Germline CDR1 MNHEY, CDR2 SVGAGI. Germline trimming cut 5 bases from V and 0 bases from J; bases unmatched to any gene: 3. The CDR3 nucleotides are TGTGCCAGCAGTCGTGGACAGGTGAACACTGAAGCTTTCTTT. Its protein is CASSRGQVNTEAFF.

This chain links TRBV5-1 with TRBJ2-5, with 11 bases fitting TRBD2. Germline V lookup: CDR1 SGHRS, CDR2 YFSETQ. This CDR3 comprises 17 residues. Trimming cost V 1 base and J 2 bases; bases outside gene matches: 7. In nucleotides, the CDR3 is TGCGCCAGCAGCTTGTCCTTAGCGGGAGGGCCTCAAGAGACCCAGTACTTC. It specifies CASSLSLAGGPQETQYF.

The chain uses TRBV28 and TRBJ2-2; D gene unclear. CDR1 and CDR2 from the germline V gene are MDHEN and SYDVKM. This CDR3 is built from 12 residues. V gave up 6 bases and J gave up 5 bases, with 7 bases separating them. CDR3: CASRLATGELFF. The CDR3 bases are TGTGCCAGCAGATTGGCAACCGGGGAGCTGTTTTTT. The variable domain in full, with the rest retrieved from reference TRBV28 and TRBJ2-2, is DVKVTQSSRYLVKRTGEKVFLECVQDMDHENMFWYRQDPGLGLRLIYFSYDVKMKEKGDIPEGYSVSREKKERFSLILESASTNQTSMYLCASRLATGELFFGEGSRLTVL.

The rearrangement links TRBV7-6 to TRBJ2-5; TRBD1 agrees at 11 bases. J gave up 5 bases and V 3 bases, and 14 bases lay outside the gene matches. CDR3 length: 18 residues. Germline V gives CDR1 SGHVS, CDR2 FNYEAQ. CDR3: CASSFLGQGALGLETQYF. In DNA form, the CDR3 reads TGTGCCAGCAGCTTCCTTGGACAGGGGGCTCTAGGTCTGGAGACCCAGTACTTC.

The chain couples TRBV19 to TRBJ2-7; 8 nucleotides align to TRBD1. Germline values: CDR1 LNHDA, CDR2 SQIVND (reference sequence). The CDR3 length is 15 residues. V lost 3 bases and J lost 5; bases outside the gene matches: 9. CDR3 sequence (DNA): TGTGCCAGTAGTATGTCGACAGGGGTGGTCCACGAGCAGTACTTC. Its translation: CASSMSTGVVHEQYF.

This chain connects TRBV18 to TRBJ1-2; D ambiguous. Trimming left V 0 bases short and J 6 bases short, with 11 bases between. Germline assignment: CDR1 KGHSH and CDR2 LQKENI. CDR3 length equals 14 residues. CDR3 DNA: TGTGCCAGCTCACCACCCGCATACCCTAATGGCTACACCTTC. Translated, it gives CASSPPAYPNGYTF.

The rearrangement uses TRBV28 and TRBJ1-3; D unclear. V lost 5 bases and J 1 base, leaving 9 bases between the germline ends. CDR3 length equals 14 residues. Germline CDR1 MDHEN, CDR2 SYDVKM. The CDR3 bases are TGTGCCAGCAGTACCTCGGCTTCTGGAAACACCATATATTTT. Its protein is CASSTSASGNTIYF.

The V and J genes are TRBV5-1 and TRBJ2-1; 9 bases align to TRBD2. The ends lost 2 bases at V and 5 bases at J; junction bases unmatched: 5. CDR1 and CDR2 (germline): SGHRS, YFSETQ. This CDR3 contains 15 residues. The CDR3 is CASSLETSGNNEQFF. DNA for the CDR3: TGCGCCAGCAGCTTAGAGACTAGCGGTAACAATGAGCAGTTCTTC.

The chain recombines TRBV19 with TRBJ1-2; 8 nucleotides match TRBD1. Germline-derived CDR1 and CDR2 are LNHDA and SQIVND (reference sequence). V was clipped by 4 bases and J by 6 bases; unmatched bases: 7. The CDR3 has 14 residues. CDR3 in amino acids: CASSTGQGYNGYTF. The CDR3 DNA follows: TGTGCCAGTAGTACCGGACAGGGTTATAATGGCTACACCTTC.

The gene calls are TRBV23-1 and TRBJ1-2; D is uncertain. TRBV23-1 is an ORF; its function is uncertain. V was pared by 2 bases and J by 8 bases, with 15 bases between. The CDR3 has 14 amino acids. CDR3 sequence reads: CASSQPTILGGYTF. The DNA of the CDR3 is TGCGCCAGCAGTCAACCGACGATCTTAGGGGGCTACACCTTC.

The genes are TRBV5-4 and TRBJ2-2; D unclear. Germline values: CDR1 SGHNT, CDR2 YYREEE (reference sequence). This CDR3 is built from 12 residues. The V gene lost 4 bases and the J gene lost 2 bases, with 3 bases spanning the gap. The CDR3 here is CASSLNTGELFF. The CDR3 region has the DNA TGTGCCAGCAGCCTAAACACCGGGGAGCTGTTTTTT.

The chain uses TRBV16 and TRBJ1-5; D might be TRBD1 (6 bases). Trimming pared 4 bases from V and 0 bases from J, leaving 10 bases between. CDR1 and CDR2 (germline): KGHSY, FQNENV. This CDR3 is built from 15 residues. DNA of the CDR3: TGTGCCAGCAGCCGACGGACAGATAGCAATCAGCCCCAGCATTTT. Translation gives CASSRRTDSNQPQHF. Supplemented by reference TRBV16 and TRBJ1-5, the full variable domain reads GEEVAQTPKHLVRGEGQKAKLYCAPIKGHSYVFWYQQVLKNEFKFLISFQNENVFDETGMPKERFSAKCLPNSPCSLEIQATKLEDSAVYFCASSRRTDSNQPQHFGDGTRLSIL.

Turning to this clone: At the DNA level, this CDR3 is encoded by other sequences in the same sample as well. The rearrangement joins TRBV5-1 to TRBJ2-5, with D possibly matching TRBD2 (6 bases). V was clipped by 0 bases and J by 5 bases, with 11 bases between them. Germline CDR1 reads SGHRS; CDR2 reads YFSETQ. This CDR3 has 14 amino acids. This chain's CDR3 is CASSLERADETQYF. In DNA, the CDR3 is TGCGCCAGCAGCTTGGAGCGGGCAGACGAGACCCAGTACTTC.

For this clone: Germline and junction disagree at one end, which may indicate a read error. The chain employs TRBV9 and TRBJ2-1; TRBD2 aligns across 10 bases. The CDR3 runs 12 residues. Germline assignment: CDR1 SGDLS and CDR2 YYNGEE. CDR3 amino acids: CASMVSGGALVF. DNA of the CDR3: TGTGCCAGCATGGTCAGCGGGGGGGCCCTTGTCTTC.

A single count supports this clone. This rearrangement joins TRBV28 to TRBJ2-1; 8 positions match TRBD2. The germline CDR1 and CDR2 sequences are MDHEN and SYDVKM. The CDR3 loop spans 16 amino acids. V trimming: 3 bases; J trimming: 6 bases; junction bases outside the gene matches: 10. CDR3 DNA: TGTGCCAGCAGTTTGCCCTTGACGGGAGGGTTCAATGAGCAGTTCTTC. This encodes CASSLPLTGGFNEQFF.